This T cell receptor beta chain was identified in a study of blood T cell repertoires in COVID-19. Data came from immunoSEQ multiplex PCR; TCRdb stores just in-frame clones and leaves some out. The sample lists 300,000 or so clones; roughly nine tenths were seen once. CDR3 length equals 15 residues. Per germline, CDR1 LGHDT and CDR2 YNNKEL (reference sequence). Unmatched junction bases numbered 8, after V lost 0 bases and J lost 6 bases. The chain employs TRBV3-1 (or the pseudogene TRBV3-2) and TRBJ2-7; 7 bases are a match to TRBD2. The source of this sequence is a man in his sixties who had recovered from COVID-19. The sample was PBMCs or T cells enriched from blood (not recorded which). The CDR3 DNA follows: TGTGCCAGCAGCCAAGACGCGGGGAGGGGAGGCGAGCAGTACTTC. This translates into CASSQDAGRGGEQYF.